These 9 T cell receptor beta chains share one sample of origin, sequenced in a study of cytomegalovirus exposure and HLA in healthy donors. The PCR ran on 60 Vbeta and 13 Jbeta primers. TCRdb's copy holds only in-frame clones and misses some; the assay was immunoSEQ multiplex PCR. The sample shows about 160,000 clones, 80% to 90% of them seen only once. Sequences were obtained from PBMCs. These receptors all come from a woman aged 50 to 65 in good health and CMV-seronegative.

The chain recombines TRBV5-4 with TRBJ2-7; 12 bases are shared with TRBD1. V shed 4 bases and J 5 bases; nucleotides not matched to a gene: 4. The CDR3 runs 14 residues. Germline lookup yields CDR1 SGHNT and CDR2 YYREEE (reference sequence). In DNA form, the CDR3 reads TGTGCCAGCAGCCGGGACAGGGGGCGCGACGAGCAGTACTTC. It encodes CASSRDRGRDEQYF.

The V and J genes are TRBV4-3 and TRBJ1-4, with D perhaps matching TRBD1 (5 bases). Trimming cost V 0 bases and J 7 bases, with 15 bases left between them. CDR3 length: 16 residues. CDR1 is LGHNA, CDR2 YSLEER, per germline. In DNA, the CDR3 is TGCGCCAGCAGCCAAGAGTGGGGGGGTGGTAGTGAAAAACTGTTTTTT. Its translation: CASSQEWGGGSEKLFF.

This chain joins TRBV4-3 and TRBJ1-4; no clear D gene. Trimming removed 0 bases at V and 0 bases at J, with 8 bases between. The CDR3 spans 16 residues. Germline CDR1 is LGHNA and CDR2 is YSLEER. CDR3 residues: CASSQDSRATNEKLFF. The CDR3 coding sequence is TGCGCCAGCAGCCAAGATTCCCGGGCAACTAATGAAAAACTGTTTTTT.

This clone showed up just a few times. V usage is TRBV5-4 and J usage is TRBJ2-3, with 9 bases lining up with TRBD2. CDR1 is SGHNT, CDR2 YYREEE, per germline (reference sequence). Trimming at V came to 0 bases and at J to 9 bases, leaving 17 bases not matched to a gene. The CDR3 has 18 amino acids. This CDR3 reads CASSLEDGRGGVWGTQYF. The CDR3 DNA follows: TGTGCCAGCAGCTTGGAAGATGGGCGGGGGGGCGTATGGGGAACGCAGTATTTT.

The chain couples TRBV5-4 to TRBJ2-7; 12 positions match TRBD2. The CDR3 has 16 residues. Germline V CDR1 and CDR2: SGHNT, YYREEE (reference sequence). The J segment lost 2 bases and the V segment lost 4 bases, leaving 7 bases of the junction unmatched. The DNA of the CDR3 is TGTGCCAGCAGCCCAAGGACTAGCGGGGTCACCTACGAGCAGTACTTC. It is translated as CASSPRTSGVTYEQYF.

Written as DNA, the CDR3 is TGTGCCAGCAGCTCCGGACTGTATACCGCGAACACCGGGGAGCTGTTTTTT. Its translation: CASSSGLYTANTGELFF. The chain has TRBV5-6 and TRBJ2-2, with a weak D call TRBD2 (5 bases). The V end lost 3 bases, the J end lost 0 bases, and 15 bases lay between the germline ends. This CDR3 has 17 residues. The germline V gene has CDR1 SGHDT and CDR2 YYEEEE.

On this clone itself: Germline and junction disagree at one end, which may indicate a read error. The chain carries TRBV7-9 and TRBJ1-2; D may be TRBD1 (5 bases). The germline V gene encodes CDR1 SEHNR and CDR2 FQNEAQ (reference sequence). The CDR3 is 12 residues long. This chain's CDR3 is CSSSLGGGGYTF. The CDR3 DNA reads TGTTCCAGCAGCTTGGGGGGAGGTGGCTACACCTTC.

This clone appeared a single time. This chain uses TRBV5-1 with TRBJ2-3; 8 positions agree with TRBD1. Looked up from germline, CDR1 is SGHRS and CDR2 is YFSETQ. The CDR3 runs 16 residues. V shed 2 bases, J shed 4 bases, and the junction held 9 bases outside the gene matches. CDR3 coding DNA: TGCGCCAGCAGCTTTACCCGGGACAGGTTGGCAGATACGCAGTATTTT. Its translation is CASSFTRDRLADTQYF.

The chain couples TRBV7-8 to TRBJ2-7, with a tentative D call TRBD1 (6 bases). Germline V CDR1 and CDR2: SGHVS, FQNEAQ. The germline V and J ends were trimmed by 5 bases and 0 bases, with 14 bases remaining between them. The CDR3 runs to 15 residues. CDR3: CASSPRTDRSYEQYF. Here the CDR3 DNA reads TGTGCCAGCAGCCCCCGGACAGATCGCTCCTACGAGCAGTACTTC.